This T cell receptor beta chain was sequenced in a study of glioma-infiltrating T cells. Study outcomes and limitations: Signature shared blood CDR3 motifs were enriched in low-divergence and depleted in high-divergence patients.

This clonotype was counted only a few times. The antigen is unknown. The iRepertoire nested amplicon-rescue multiplex PCR amplified TCR alpha and beta CDR3s from RNA. TCRdb used MiXCR to reprocess the multiplex PCR reads, holding one entry per CDR3 protein. Among 400,000 or so distinct CDR3 sequences listed, roughly two fifths were seen once. The CDR3 is made up of 14 amino acids. Germline CDR1 and CDR2: DFQATT and SNEGSKA (reference sequence). V gave up 5 bases and J gave up 5 bases; unmatched junction bases: 8. Sequencing used glioma tissue, nonneoplastic brain tissue, or PBMCs (not recorded which). The source of this sequence is a human donor with low-grade glioma or glioblastoma, undergoing nonglioma brain surgery, or in good health (not recorded which). The chain combines TRBV20-1 with TRBJ2-7; 11 bases fit TRBD1. For the CDR3, the DNA is TGCAGTGCTTCATTCGGGACAGGGGGGCACGAGCAGTACTTC. Translated, it gives CSASFGTGGHEQYF.